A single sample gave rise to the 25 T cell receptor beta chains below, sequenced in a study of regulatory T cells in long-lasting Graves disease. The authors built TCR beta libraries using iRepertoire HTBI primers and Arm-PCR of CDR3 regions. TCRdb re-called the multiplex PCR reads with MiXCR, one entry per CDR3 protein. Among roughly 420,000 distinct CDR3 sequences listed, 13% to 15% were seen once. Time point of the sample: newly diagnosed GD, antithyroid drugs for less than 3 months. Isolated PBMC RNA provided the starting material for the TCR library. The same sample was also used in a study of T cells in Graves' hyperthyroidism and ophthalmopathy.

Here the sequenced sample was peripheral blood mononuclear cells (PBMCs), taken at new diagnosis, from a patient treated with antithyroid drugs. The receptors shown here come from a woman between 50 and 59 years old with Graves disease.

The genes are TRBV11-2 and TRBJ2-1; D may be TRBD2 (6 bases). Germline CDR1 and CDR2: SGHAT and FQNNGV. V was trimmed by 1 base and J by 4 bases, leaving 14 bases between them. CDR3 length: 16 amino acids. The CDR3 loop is CASSLVGGGQYNEQFF. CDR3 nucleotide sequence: TGTGCCAGCAGCTTAGTCGGGGGAGGCCAATACAATGAGCAGTTCTTC.

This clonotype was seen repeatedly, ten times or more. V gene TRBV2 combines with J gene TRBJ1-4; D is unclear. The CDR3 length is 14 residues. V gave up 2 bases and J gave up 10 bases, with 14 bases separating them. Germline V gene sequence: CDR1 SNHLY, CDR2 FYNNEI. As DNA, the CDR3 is TGTGCCAGCAGTGAAACCGGGAGTCGGGGAAAACTGTTTTTT. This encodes CASSETGSRGKLFF.

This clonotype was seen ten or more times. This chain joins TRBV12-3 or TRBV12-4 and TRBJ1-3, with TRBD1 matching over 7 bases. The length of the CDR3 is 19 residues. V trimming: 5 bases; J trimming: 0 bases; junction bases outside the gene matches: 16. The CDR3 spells CASSPRARDSNHSGNTIYF. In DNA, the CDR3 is TGTGCCAGCAGTCCCAGAGCCCGGGACAGCAACCACTCTGGAAACACCATATATTTT.

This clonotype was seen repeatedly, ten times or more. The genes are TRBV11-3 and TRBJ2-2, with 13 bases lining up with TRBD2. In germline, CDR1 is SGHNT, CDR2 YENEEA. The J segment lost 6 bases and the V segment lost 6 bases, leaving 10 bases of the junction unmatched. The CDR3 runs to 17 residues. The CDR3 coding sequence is TGTGCCAGCAGTCATCGTGGACTAGCGGGAGTTTCCGGGGAGCTGTTTTTT. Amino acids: CASSHRGLAGVSGELFF.

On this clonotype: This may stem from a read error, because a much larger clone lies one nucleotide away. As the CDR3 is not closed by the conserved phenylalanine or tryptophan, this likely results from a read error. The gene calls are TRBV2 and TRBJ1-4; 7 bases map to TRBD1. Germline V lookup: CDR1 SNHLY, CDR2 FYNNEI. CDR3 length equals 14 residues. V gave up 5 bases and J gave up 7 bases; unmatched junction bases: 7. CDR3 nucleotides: TGTGCCAGCAGTTGGAGGGACAGTGGTGAAAAACTGTTTTCT. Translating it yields CASSWRDSGEKLFS.

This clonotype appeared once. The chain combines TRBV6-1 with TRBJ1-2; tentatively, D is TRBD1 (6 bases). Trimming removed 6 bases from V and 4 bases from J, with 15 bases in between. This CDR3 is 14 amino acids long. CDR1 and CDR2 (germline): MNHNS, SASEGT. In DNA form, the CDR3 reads TGTGCCAGCAGGGGGGCAGGGGCCTCCTATGGCTACACCTTC. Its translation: CASRGAGASYGYTF.

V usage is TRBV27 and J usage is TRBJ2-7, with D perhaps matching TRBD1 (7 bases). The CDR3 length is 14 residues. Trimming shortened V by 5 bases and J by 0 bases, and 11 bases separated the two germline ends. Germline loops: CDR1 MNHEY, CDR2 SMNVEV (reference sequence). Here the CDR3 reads CASSPGGSSYEQYF. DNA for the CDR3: TGTGCCAGCAGTCCAGGGGGGAGCTCCTACGAGCAGTACTTC.

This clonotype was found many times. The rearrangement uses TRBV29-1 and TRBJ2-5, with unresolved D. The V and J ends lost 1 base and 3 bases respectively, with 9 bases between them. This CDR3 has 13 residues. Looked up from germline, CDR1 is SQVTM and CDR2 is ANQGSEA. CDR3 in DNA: TGCAGCGTTGAAGCCCCTACAAAAGAGACCCAGTACTTC. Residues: CSVEAPTKETQYF.

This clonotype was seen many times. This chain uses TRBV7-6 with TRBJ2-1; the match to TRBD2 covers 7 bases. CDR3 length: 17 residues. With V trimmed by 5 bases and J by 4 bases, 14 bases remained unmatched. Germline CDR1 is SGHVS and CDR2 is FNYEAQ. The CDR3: CASSTPPAGDWYNEQFF. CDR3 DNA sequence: TGTGCCAGCAGCACTCCACCTGCGGGAGATTGGTACAATGAGCAGTTCTTC.

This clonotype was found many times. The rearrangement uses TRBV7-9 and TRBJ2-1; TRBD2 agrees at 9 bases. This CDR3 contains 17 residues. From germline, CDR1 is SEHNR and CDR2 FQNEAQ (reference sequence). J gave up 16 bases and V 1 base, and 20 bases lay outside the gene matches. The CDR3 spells CASSLVESGFRSGSIFF. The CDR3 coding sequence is TGTGCCAGCAGCTTAGTGGAGTCGGGATTCCGTAGCGGGAGTATCTTCTTC. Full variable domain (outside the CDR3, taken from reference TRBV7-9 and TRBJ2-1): DTGVSQNPRHKITKRGQNVTFRCDPISEHNRLYWYRQTLGQGPEFLTYFQNEAQLEKSRLLSDRFSAERPKGSFSTLEIQRTEQGDSAMYLCASSLVESGFRSGSIFFGPGTRLTVL.

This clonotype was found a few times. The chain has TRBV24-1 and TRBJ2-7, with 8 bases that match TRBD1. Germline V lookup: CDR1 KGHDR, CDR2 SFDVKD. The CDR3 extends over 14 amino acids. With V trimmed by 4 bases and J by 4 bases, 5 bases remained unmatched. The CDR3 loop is CATSDRTGRYEQYF. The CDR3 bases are TGTGCCACCAGTGACAGGACAGGGAGATACGAGCAGTACTTC.

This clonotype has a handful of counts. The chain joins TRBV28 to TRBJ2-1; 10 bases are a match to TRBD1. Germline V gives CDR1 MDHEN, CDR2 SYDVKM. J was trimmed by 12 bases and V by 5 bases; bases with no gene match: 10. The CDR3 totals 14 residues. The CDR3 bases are TGTGCCAGCAGTCCCGGACAGGGGGTTTCAGGGCAGTTCTTC. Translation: CASSPGQGVSGQFF. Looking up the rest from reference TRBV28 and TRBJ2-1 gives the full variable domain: DVKVTQSSRYLVKRTGEKVFLECVQDMDHENMFWYRQDPGLGLRLIYFSYDVKMKEKGDIPEGYSVSREKKERFSLILESASTNQTSMYLCASSPGQGVSGQFFGPGTRLTVL.

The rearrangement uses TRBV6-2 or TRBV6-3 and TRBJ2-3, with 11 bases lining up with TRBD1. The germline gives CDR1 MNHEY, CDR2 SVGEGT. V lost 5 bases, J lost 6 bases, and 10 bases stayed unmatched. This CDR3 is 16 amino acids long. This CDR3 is CASSTGQGVGSDTQYF. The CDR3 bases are TGTGCCAGCAGTACGGGACAGGGGGTTGGTTCTGATACGCAGTATTTT.

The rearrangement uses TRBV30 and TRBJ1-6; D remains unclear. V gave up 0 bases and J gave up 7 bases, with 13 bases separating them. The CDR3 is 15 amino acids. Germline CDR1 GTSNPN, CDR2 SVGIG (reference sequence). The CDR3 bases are TGTGCCTGGAGTGTTTTGGCGGCAAGCAATTCACCCCTCCACTTT. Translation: CAWSVLAASNSPLHF.

For the CDR3, the DNA is TGTGCCAGCAGACCTCAGGGTGGCAGTTCACCCCTCCACTTT. Residues: CASRPQGGSSPLHF. The chain joins TRBV11-2 to TRBJ1-6, with D maybe TRBD1 (5 bases). Trimming removed 6 bases at V and 9 bases at J, with 15 bases between. CDR3 length: 14 residues. Germline CDR1 reads SGHAT; CDR2 reads FQNNGV.

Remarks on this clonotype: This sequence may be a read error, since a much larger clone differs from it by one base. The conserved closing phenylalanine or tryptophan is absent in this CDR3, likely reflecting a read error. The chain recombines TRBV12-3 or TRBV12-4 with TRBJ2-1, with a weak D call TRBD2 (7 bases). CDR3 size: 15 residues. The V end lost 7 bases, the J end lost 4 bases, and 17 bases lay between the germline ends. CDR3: CASKRKGGGYNEQFL. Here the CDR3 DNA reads TGTGCCAGCAAGCGAAAGGGGGGGGGTTACAATGAGCAGTTCCTC.

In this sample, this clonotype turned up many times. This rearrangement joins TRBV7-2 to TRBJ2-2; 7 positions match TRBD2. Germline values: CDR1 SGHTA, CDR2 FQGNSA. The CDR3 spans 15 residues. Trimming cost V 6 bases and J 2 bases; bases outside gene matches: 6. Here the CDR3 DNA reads TGTGCCAGCAGGCGGGGCGGGAGCAACACCGGGGAGCTGTTTTTT. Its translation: CASRRGGSNTGELFF.

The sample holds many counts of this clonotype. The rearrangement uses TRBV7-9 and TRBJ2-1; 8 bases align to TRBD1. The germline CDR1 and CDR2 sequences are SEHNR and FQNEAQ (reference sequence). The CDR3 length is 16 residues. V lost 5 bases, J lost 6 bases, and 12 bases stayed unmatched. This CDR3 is CASSTSRGTGRNEQFF. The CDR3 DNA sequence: TGTGCCAGCAGCACAAGCCGGGGGACAGGTCGCAATGAGCAGTTCTTC.

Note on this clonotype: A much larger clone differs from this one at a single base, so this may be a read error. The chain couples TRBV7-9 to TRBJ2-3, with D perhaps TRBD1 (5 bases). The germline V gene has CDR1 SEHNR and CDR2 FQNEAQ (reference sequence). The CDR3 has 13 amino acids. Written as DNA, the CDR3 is TGTGCCAGCAGCTTTGGTATTACAGGTACGCAGTATTTT. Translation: CASSFGITGTQYF.

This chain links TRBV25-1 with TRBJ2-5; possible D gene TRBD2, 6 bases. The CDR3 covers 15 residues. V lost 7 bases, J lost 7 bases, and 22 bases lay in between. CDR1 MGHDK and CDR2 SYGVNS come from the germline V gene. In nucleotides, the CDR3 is TGTGCCAGCACCCCGGGGTGGGGGGATGCCCGGACCCAGTACTTC. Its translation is CASTPGWGDARTQYF.

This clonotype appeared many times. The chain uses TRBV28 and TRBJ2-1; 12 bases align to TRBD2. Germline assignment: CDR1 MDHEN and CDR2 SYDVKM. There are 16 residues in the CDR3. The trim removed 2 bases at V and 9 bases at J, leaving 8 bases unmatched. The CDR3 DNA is TGTGCCAGCAGTTTAGGGGGGCTAGCGGGAGGGAGTGAGCAGTTCTTC. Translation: CASSLGGLAGGSEQFF.

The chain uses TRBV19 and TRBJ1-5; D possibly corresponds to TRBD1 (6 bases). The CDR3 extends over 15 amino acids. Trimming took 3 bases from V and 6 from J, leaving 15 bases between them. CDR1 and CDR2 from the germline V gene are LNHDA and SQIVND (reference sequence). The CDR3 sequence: CASSIPGQRGQPQHF. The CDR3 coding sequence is TGTGCCAGTAGTATCCCAGGACAGAGGGGTCAGCCCCAGCATTTT.

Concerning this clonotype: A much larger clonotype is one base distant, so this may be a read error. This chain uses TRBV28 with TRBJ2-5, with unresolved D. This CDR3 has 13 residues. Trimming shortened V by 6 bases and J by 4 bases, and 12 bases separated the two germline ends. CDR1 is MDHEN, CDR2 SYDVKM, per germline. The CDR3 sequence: CASRGSSRETQYF. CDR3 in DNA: TGTGCCAGCAGAGGGTCTAGTCGAGAGACCCAGTACTTC.

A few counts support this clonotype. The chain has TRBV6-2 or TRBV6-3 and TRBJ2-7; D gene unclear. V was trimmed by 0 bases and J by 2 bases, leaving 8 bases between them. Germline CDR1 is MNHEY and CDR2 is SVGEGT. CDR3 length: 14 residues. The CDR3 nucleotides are TGTGCCAGCAGTTACTCGACACAGACCTACGAGCAGTACTTC. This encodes CASSYSTQTYEQYF.

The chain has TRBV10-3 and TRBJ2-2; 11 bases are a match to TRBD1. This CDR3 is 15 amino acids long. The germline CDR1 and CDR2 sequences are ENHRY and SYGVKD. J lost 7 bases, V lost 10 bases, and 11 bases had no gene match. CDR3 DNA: TGTGCCACCCGGACAGGGGGCGTATTTGGCGGGGAGCTGTTTTTT. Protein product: CATRTGGVFGGELFF.